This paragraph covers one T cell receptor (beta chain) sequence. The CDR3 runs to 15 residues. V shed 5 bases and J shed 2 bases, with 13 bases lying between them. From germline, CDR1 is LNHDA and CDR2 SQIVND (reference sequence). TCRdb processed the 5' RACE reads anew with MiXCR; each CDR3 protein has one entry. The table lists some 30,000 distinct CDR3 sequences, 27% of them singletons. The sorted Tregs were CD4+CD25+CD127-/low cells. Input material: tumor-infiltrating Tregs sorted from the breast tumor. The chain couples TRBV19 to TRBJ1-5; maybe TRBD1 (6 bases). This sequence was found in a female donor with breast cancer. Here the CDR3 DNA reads TGTGCCAGTAGTCTACAACAGGGAGGCAATCAGCCCCAGCATTTT. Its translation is CASSLQQGGNQPQHF.